The source of this T cell receptor beta chain is a study of early T cells in non-severe SARS-CoV-2 infection. Germline-derived CDR1 and CDR2 are SEHNR and FQNEAQ (reference sequence). The CDR3 sequence is 11 residues long. The V gene lost 3 bases and the J gene lost 5 bases, with 4 bases spanning the gap. This clonotype was seen ten or more times. TCRdb used MiXCR to reprocess the 5' RACE reads, holding one entry per CDR3 protein. The repertoire holds around 50,000 distinct CDR3 sequences, with approximately 9.8% as singletons. The material sequenced was whole blood. The chain joins TRBV7-9 to TRBJ1-1; D is ambiguous. The clonotype originates from an adult who was a healthcare worker with PCR-confirmed SARS-CoV-2 infection or an uninfected control (not recorded which). The CDR3 DNA follows: TGTGCCAGCAGCTTGATAACTGAAGCTTTCTTT. Protein product: CASSLITEAFF. The full variable domain, with the rest looked up from reference TRBV7-9 and TRBJ1-1, is DTGVSQNPRHKITKRGQNVTFRCDPISEHNRLYWYRQTLGQGPEFLTYFQNEAQLEKSRLLSDRFSAERPKGSFSTLEIQRTEQGDSAMYLCASSLITEAFFGQGTRLTVV.